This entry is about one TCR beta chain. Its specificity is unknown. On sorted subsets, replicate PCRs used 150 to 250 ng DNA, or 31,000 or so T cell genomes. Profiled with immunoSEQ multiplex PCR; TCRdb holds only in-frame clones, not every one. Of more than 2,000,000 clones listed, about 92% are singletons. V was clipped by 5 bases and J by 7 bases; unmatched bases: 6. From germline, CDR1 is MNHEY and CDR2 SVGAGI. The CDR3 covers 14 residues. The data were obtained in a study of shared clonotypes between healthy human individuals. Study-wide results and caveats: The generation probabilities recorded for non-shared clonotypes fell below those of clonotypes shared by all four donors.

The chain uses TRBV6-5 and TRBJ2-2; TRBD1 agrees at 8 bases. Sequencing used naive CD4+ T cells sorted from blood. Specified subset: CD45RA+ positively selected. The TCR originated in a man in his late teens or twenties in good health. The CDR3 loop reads CASSTDRGIGELFF. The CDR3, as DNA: TGTGCCAGCAGTACCGACAGGGGTATCGGGGAGCTGTTTTTT.